This is a list of T cell receptor beta chains from one sample in a study of blood T cells in healthy people across ages. TCRdb passed the 5' RACE reads through MiXCR, listing each CDR3 protein once. In the table there are 600,000 to 900,000 distinct CDR3 sequences, approximately 24% of which are singletons. The same data also went into a second study, on T cells of mothers and their children.

The sample taken for sequencing was blood. These receptors all come from a boy aged 5-17 years in good health. Each CDR3 is given with its conserved first and last residue. D genes are given only for firm matches. Size tells how often a clone was seen (once, few, many) or the class of an expanded clone, and some rows leave it out.

j_call	v_call	d_call	clone_size	cdr3_aa	cdr3_nt
TRBJ1-5	TRBV19	NA	NA	CASSIWDSNQPQHF	TGTGCCAGTAGTATATGGGACAGCAATCAGCCCCAGCATTTT
TRBJ2-1	TRBV7-2	NA	NA	CASSSPTSSDEQFF	TGTGCCAGCAGCTCCCCTACTAGTTCCGATGAGCAGTTCTTC
TRBJ2-7	TRBV3-1	NA	NA	CASSPPSGVVYEQYF	TGTGCCAGCAGCCCACCTTCCGGCGTGGTCTACGAGCAGTACTTC
TRBJ1-1	TRBV12-3/TRBV12-4	NA	few	CASTRREGGYTEAFF	TGTGCCAGCACCCGACGAGAGGGGGGCTACACTGAAGCTTTCTTT
TRBJ1-2	TRBV6-5	NA	few	CASTDGGVAYGYTF	TGTGCCAGCACTGATGGGGGCGTAGCCTATGGCTACACCTTC
TRBJ2-5	TRBV7-9	NA	few	CASSLTGWGETQYF	TGTGCCAGCAGCTTAACAGGGTGGGGAGAGACCCAGTACTTC
TRBJ1-1	TRBV20-1	NA	NA	CSAGQDTETFF	TGCAGTGCTGGACAAGACACTGAAACTTTCTTT
TRBJ2-7	TRBV29-1	NA	NA	CSPGDSHYEQYF	TGCAGCCCTGGGGACTCTCACTACGAGCAGTACTTC
TRBJ1-2	TRBV7-6	NA	NA	CASSSVMDSLGTYGYTF	TGTGCCAGCAGCTCGGTTATGGACAGCTTGGGGACCTATGGCTACACCTTC
TRBJ2-5	TRBV5-1	NA	NA	CASSLAEDQETQYF	TGCGCCAGCAGCTTGGCGGAAGACCAAGAGACCCAGTACTTC
TRBJ2-2	TRBV28	NA	few	CASTLQGGLNTGELFF	TGTGCCAGCACCCTTCAAGGGGGACTGAACACCGGGGAGCTGTTTTTT
TRBJ2-1	TRBV28	NA	few	CASSLNGVGDNEQFF	TGTGCCAGCAGTTTAAACGGCGTGGGGGACAATGAGCAGTTCTTC
TRBJ1-2	TRBV18	NA	few	CASSPGAGLGYTF	TGTGCCAGCTCACCAGGGGCAGGACTAGGCTACACCTTC
TRBJ2-1	TRBV27	NA	few	CASSFRREQFF	TGTGCCAGCAGTTTTAGACGGGAGCAGTTCTTC
TRBJ1-6	TRBV5-1	NA	NA	CASSLAGPRYNSPLHF	TGCGCCAGCAGCCTCGCCGGGCCGCGCTATAATTCACCCCTCCACTTT
TRBJ2-4	TRBV29-1	NA	many	CSVGGSENIQYF	TGCAGCGTTGGGGGCAGCGAAAACATTCAGTACTTC
TRBJ1-2	TRBV7-9	NA	NA	CASSSSSGRGVYGYTF	TGTGCCAGCAGCTCCAGTTCAGGCCGGGGGGTTTATGGCTACACCTTC
TRBJ1-1	TRBV9	NA	NA	CASSVNPLRENTEAFF	TGTGCCAGCAGCGTAAATCCCCTGAGGGAGAACACTGAAGCTTTCTTT
TRBJ2-7	TRBV20-1	TRBD2	NA	CSARPLAGRSGRDVEQYF	TGCAGTGCTAGACCACTGGCAGGGCGAAGCGGGAGAGACGTCGAGCAGTACTTC
TRBJ2-5	TRBV10-3	NA	few	CAISPRGGETQYF	TGTGCCATCAGTCCCAGGGGGGGAGAGACCCAGTACTTC
TRBJ1-1	TRBV12-3/TRBV12-4	NA	many	CASSPGLEAFF	TGTGCCAGCAGTCCGGGACTTGAAGCTTTCTTT
TRBJ2-3	TRBV7-9	NA	NA	CASSLADTGHNTDTQYF	TGTGCCAGCAGCTTAGCTGATACAGGACACAACACAGATACGCAGTATTTT
TRBJ1-1	TRBV12-3/TRBV12-4	NA	NA	CASSYSTANTEAFF	TGTGCCAGCAGTTACTCGACAGCGAACACTGAAGCTTTCTTT
TRBJ2-3	TRBV12-3/TRBV12-4	TRBD2	NA	CASSSRGVPTDTQYF	TGTGCCAGCAGTTCTCGGGGGGTCCCCACAGATACGCAGTATTTT
TRBJ1-2	TRBV12-3/TRBV12-4	TRBD1	NA	CASSGGTGRKGYTF	TGTGCCAGCAGTGGGGGGACAGGAAGGAAAGGCTACACCTTC
TRBJ2-7	TRBV7-2	NA	few	CASSPGRFRDQSSYEQYF	TGTGCCAGCAGCCCAGGACGATTCCGGGACCAAAGCTCCTACGAGCAGTACTTC
TRBJ1-3	TRBV7-9	NA	NA	CASSPPRSLYSGNTIYF	TGTGCCAGCAGCCCCCCCAGGAGCCTCTACTCTGGAAACACCATATATTTT
TRBJ2-7	TRBV4-1	NA	NA	CASSQEKTGLREQYF	TGCGCCAGCAGCCAAGAGAAAACAGGACTACGGGAGCAGTACTTC
TRBJ1-5	TRBV29-1	NA	NA	CSVESGGRGGNQPQHF	TGCAGCGTTGAGAGCGGGGGAAGAGGAGGCAATCAGCCCCAGCATTTT
TRBJ2-7	TRBV5-1	TRBD2	few	CASSQGLAANYEQYF	TGCGCCAGCAGCCAAGGACTAGCGGCCAACTACGAGCAGTACTTC
TRBJ1-4	TRBV6-6	NA	few	CASRAPGHINEKLFF	TGTGCCAGCAGGGCCCCGGGACACATCAATGAAAAACTGTTTTTT
TRBJ2-1	TRBV9	NA	NA	CASSVAGRGSYNEQFF	TGTGCCAGCAGCGTAGCGGGCAGGGGCTCCTACAATGAGCAGTTCTTC
TRBJ1-5	TRBV12-3/TRBV12-4	NA	few	CASSLTFMDQPQHF	TGTGCCAGCAGTTTGACGTTCATGGATCAGCCCCAGCATTTT
TRBJ2-2	TRBV20-1	NA	few	CSARPTENTGELFF	TGCAGTGCTAGACCGACAGAGAACACCGGGGAGCTGTTTTTT
TRBJ1-1	TRBV7-3	NA	NA	CASSTSKNTEAFF	TGTGCCAGCAGCACCTCAAAGAACACTGAAGCTTTCTTT
TRBJ1-1	TRBV4-1	TRBD1	few	CATSFVWGQGFMGAFF	TGCGCCACTTCATTCGTGTGGGGACAGGGGTTCATGGGAGCTTTCTTT
TRBJ1-5	TRBV12-3/TRBV12-4	TRBD1	NA	CASSHGTGGTLHSNQPQHF	TGTGCCAGCAGTCATGGGACAGGGGGCACTTTACATAGCAATCAGCCCCAGCATTTT
TRBJ1-1	TRBV7-9	NA	few	CATRWGLDEAFF	TGTGCCACCCGGTGGGGTTTGGATGAAGCTTTCTTT
TRBJ2-7	TRBV14	NA	NA	CASSQEIWVEQYF	TGTGCCAGCAGCCAAGAGATCTGGGTCGAGCAGTACTTC
TRBJ1-1	TRBV7-9	NA	NA	CASSSWRGKRTEAFF	TGTGCCAGCAGCTCCTGGCGGGGAAAGAGAACTGAAGCTTTCTTT
TRBJ2-3	TRBV3-1	TRBD2	NA	CASSQALAGGSPDTQYF	TGTGCCAGCAGCCAGGCCCTAGCGGGGGGCTCGCCAGATACGCAGTATTTT
TRBJ2-7	TRBV19	NA	few	CASSPPGKRTYEQYF	TGTGCCAGTAGTCCGCCGGGGAAACGGACCTACGAGCAGTACTTC
TRBJ2-7	TRBV27	NA	many	CASSSGSYEQYF	TGTGCCAGCAGTTCTGGATCCTACGAGCAGTACTTC
TRBJ2-2	TRBV6-5	NA	few	CAIRKGVTRELFF	TGTGCCATCAGGAAGGGGGTCACCAGGGAGCTGTTTTTT
TRBJ2-7	TRBV7-6	TRBD1	NA	CASSLAGQGTQYF	TGTGCCAGCAGCTTAGCAGGACAGGGTACACAGTACTTC
TRBJ2-1	TRBV24-1	NA	NA	CATSEPGRGENEQFF	TGTGCCACCAGTGAACCAGGGAGAGGGGAAAATGAGCAGTTCTTC